This T cell receptor (beta chain) came from a study of neoadjuvant anti-PD-1 for oral cavity cancer. Study context: Around day 43, patients without progression received a fourth nivolumab dose before surgery.

This clone has a handful of counts. Indicated time point: after neoadjuvant nivolumab, at surgical resection. No culture or expansion preceded analysis of these blood cells. Here immunoSEQ multiplex PCR was the method, and the copy in TCRdb shows in-frame clones only, minus some. The sample holds around 9,100 clones; roughly 64% are singletons and the top ten take 4.2%. Sequences were derived from PBMCs, sampled after nivolumab (anti-PD-1) treatment. This clonotype originated in a person between 40 and 80 years old with oral cavity squamous cell carcinoma.

The CDR3: CASAQVAGGRNEQFF. The CDR3 DNA reads TGTGCCAGTGCCCAGGTAGCGGGAGGTCGCAATGAGCAGTTCTTC. The rearrangement links TRBV19 to TRBJ2-1; 10 bases match TRBD2. The CDR3 length is 15 residues. Germline CDR1 reads LNHDA; CDR2 reads SQIVND (reference sequence). V trimming: 8 bases; J trimming: 6 bases; junction bases outside the gene matches: 10.